This record looks at one T cell receptor beta chain sequence and its context. Germline CDR1 reads MNHEY; CDR2 reads SMNVEV (reference sequence). The CDR3 has 14 amino acids. V was cut by 3 bases and J by 7 bases, with 12 bases left in between. This entry belongs to a study of blood T cell repertoires in COVID-19. Overall study: Both acute and convalescent COVID-19 samples were obtained from the United States, Italy and Spain. PBMCs, B-cell-depleted T cells, or T cells were the source of the cDNA or gDNA that made up the material.

As processed by the authors: Reference gene primer amplification gave nucleated cell count estimates. This table comes from immunoSEQ multiplex PCR, and its TCRdb copy is limited to in-frame clones, with some not included. The V and J calls and clone size are taken from that table; D and trimming were inferred from the DNA. Of around 260,000 clones listed, under 90% are singletons. The source material was peripheral blood. This TCR was sampled from a woman aged 40 to 50 who had recovered from COVID-19. The gene calls are TRBV27 and TRBJ1-4; TRBD1 might be the D (5 bases). CDR3 loop: CASSFEGAREKLFF. CDR3 DNA: TGTGCCAGCAGTTTTGAAGGGGCTCGTGAAAAACTGTTTTTT.